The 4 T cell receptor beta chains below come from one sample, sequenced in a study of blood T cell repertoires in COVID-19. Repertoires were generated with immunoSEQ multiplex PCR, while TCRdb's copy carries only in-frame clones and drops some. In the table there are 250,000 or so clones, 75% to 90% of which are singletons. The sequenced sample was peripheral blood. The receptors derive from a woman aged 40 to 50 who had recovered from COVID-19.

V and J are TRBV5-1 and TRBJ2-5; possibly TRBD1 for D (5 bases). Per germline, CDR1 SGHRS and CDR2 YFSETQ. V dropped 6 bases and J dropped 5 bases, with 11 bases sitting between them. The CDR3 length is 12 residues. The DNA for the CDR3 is TGCGCCAGCAACCTCGCAGGGGAGACCCAGTACTTC. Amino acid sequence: CASNLAGETQYF.

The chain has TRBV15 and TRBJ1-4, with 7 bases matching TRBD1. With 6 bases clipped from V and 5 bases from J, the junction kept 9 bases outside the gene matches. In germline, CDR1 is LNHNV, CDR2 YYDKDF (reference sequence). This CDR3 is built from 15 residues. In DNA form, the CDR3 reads TGTGCCACCAGTCGGGACAGACGGCTGAATGAAAAACTGTTTTTT. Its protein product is CATSRDRRLNEKLFF.

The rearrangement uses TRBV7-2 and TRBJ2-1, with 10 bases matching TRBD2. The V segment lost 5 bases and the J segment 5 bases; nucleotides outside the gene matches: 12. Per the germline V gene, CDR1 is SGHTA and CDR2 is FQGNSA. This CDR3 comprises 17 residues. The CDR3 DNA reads TGTGCCAGCAGCGGTTGGACTAGCGGAGGCCTCCACAATGAGCAGTTCTTC. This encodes CASSGWTSGGLHNEQFF.

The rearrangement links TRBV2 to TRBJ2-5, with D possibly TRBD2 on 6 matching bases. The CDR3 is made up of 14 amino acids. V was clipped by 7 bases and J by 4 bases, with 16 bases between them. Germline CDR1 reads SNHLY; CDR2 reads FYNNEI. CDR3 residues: CASIPGMGGETQYF. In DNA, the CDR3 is TGTGCCAGCATACCGGGGATGGGGGGAGAGACCCAGTACTTC.